The text below deals with one T cell receptor (beta chain). The CDR3 extends over 15 amino acids. Trimming shortened V by 10 bases and J by 4 bases, and 18 bases separated the two germline ends. Germline V gives CDR1 SGHTS, CDR2 YDEGEE. The repertoire was sequenced with immunoSEQ multiplex PCR; TCRdb's copy has only in-frame clones and lacks some. The sample carries around 370,000 clones, under 95% recorded once. The sample is drawn from a study of blood T cell repertoires in COVID-19. In the study overall: Samples representing acute and convalescent COVID-19 were sourced from the United States, Italy and Spain. Nucleic acid was either cDNA or gDNA, and it came from T cells, B-cell-depleted T cells, or PBMCs.

This TCR was recovered from a young woman who had recovered from COVID-19. The chain has TRBV5-8 and TRBJ2-6; possible D gene TRBD2, 6 bases. Sequenced sample: peripheral blood. Written as DNA, the CDR3 is TGTGCCGGGGGAGGTCAGGCCTACGGGGCCAACGTCCTGACTTTC. Its protein is CAGGGQAYGANVLTF.